The 9 T cell receptor beta chains listed next were all sequenced from one sample in a study of T-cell memory formation after mild COVID-19. A single record per CDR3 protein comes from TCRdb applying MiXCR to the 5' RACE reads. The table has 470,000 or so distinct CDR3 sequences, about 20% seen once. Input material: PBMCs or a T cell subset sorted from them (not recorded which). These receptors came from an adult woman who had mild COVID-19 (a few samples of this study predate the infection). Cell type and time point are not known.

This clonotype was recorded a few times. The chain uses TRBV21-1 and TRBJ2-3; whether TRBD1, the table's D call, matches the DNA was not checked. TRBV21-1 is deemed a pseudogene. The CDR3 covers 18 residues. The chain's CDR3 is CASSNGLPRDRGTDTQYF. CDR3 bases: TGTGCCAGCAGCAATGGCCTTCCAAGGGACAGGGGTACAGATACGCAGTATTTT.

CDR3 coding DNA: TGTGCCAGCAGCTTAAAGACTCCCCAGGGGGAGCTGTTTTTT. Its protein is CASSLKTPQGELFF. The rearrangement links TRBV7-8 to TRBJ2-2; D is undetermined. V shed 2 bases and J shed 8 bases, with 12 bases lying between them. Per germline, CDR1 SGHVS and CDR2 FQNEAQ. This CDR3 comprises 14 residues.

This clonotype came up a few times. The rearrangement joins TRBV2 to TRBJ2-7; D perhaps matches TRBD1 (5 bases). The germline CDR1 and CDR2 sequences are SNHLY and FYNNEI. The CDR3 is made up of 14 amino acids. Deletions cut 5 bases from V and 2 bases from J, with 13 bases between. CDR3 sequence (DNA): TGTGCCAGCAGTCGCAGGGTTGTTACCTACGAGCAGTACTTC. Translating gives CASSRRVVTYEQYF. Based on the CDR3 plus reference TRBV2 and TRBJ2-7, the full variable domain is EPEVTQTPSHQVTQMGQEVILRCVPISNHLYFYWYRQILGQKVEFLVSFYNNEISEKSEIFDDQFSVERPDGSNFTLKIRSTKLEDSAMYFCASSRRVVTYEQYFGPGTRLTVT.

In its sample, this clonotype was seen a few times. The chain joins TRBV5-6 to TRBJ2-1, with D possibly matching TRBD1 (6 bases). The V gene lost 6 bases and the J gene lost 0 bases, with 19 bases spanning the gap. The germline V gene encodes CDR1 SGHDT and CDR2 YYEEEE. The CDR3 totals 17 residues. The CDR3 DNA sequence: TGTGCCAGCACCGGTTGGTGGCAGGGGAGCTCCTACAATGAGCAGTTCTTC. This codes for CASTGWWQGSSYNEQFF.

This clonotype was picked up a small number of times. The gene calls are TRBV2 and TRBJ1-5; TRBD1 is a possible D gene (5 bases). The CDR3 length is 13 residues. The ends were cut back, 3 bases at V and 6 bases at J, with 9 bases in the middle. CDR1 SNHLY and CDR2 FYNNEI come from the germline V gene. The CDR3 bases are TGTGCCAGCAGTGACAGGGAGGCTCAGCCCCAGCATTTT. This encodes CASSDREAQPQHF.

V usage is TRBV18 and J usage is TRBJ2-7; D is perhaps TRBD1 (6 bases). Germline assignment: CDR1 KGHSH and CDR2 LQKENI. With 6 bases removed from V and 1 base from J, the gap between germline ends came to 13 bases. The CDR3 is made up of 14 amino acids. The CDR3 nucleotides read TGTGCCAGCTCCTCGGGACACTCTTCCTACGAGCAGTACTTC. Protein sequence: CASSSGHSSYEQYF.

This clonotype turned up a few times. This chain links TRBV5-1 with TRBJ2-7, with D unclear. The CDR3 is 14 residues long. Germline CDR1 and CDR2: SGHRS and YFSETQ. The V and J ends lost 4 bases and 3 bases respectively, with 14 bases between them. The CDR3 here is CASSPAAAGYEQYF. The CDR3, as DNA: TGCGCCAGCAGCCCTGCGGCGGCCGGCTACGAGCAGTACTTC.

This clonotype was seen only a few times. The CDR3 DNA is TGTGCCAGCAGACACGGAGCGGCAGATACGCAGTATTTT. This sequence encodes CASRHGAADTQYF. The rearrangement links TRBV12-3 or TRBV12-4 to TRBJ2-3; tentative D call: TRBD2 (5 bases). Trimming left V 6 bases short and J 4 bases short, with 11 bases between. The CDR3 is 13 residues long.

This chain uses TRBV14 with TRBJ2-7; D is perhaps TRBD1 (5 bases). The V end lost 0 bases, the J end lost 3 bases, and 18 bases lay between the germline ends. The CDR3 sequence is 17 residues long. Per germline, CDR1 SGHDN and CDR2 FVKESK. CDR3 protein: CASSQDAARVYFYEQYF. As DNA, the CDR3 is TGTGCCAGCAGCCAAGACGCGGCCAGGGTTTATTTCTACGAGCAGTACTTC.